Below, 9 T cell receptor beta chains from the same sample are listed, as sequenced in a study of blood T cell repertoires in COVID-19. The protocol was immunoSEQ multiplex PCR, while the TCRdb copy is restricted to in-frame clones and leaves out a portion. The data contain fewer than 90,000 clones, around 90% of them singletons. Material: peripheral blood. The receptor source for this set is a woman of 80 years or more with active or convalescent COVID-19.

This chain joins TRBV11-2 and TRBJ1-6; D is unresolved. With 4 bases removed from V and 9 bases from J, the gap between germline ends came to 16 bases. This CDR3 is 15 amino acids long. Germline CDR1 and CDR2: SGHAT and FQNNGV. The CDR3 region is CASSSPRGLASPLHF. CDR3 DNA sequence: TGTGCCAGCAGCTCCCCGAGAGGGTTGGCTTCACCCCTCCACTTT.

The chain joins TRBV19 to TRBJ2-6, with D tentatively TRBD1 (5 bases). The CDR3 totals 18 residues. V shed 10 bases and J shed 1 base, with 23 bases lying between them. Looked up from germline, CDR1 is LNHDA and CDR2 is SQIVND (reference sequence). CDR3 region: CATNKDQGIHSGANVLTF. DNA for the CDR3: TGTGCCACCAACAAAGACCAGGGTATCCATTCTGGGGCCAACGTCCTGACTTTC. Based on the CDR3 plus reference TRBV19 and TRBJ2-6, the full variable domain is DGGITQSPKYLFRKEGQNVTLSCEQNLNHDAMYWYRQDPGQGLRLIYYSQIVNDFQKGDIAEGYSVSREKKESFPLTVTSAQKNPTAFYLCATNKDQGIHSGANVLTFGAGSRLTVL.

V and J are TRBV21-1 and TRBJ2-5; the DNA was not used to check the table's D call, TRBD2. TRBV21-1 is recorded as a pseudogene. CDR3 length equals 16 residues. CDR3 in amino acids: CASSSHPLAAVYTQYF. The CDR3 DNA sequence: TGTGCCAGCAGCAGTCACCCGCTAGCGGCAGTTTATACCCAGTACTTC.

The chain recombines TRBV7-9 with TRBJ1-4; D is unresolved. V was pared by 1 base and J by 5 bases, with 8 bases between. CDR3 length equals 14 residues. Germline assignment: CDR1 SEHNR and CDR2 FQNEAQ (reference sequence). In DNA, the CDR3 is TGTGCCAGCAGCTTAGGTCAGGCCAATGAAAAACTGTTTTTT. It specifies CASSLGQANEKLFF.

The chain employs TRBV9 and TRBJ2-1; D gene unclear. The CDR3 extends over 14 amino acids. Germline-derived CDR1 and CDR2 are SGDLS and YYNGEE. Trimming took 0 bases from V and 0 from J, leaving 4 bases between them. CDR3 coding DNA: TGTGCCAGCAGCGTAGGGCCCTCCTACAATGAGCAGTTCTTC. Protein product: CASSVGPSYNEQFF.

The J gene is TRBJ2-1, the V gene TRBV5-1; a possible D gene is TRBD2 (6 bases). Germline V CDR1 and CDR2: SGHRS, YFSETQ. Trimming took 2 bases from V and 5 from J, leaving 17 bases between them. The CDR3 consists of 16 residues. CDR3 region: CASSFSGGSRHNEQFF. CDR3 nucleotide sequence: TGCGCCAGCAGCTTCTCCGGGGGAAGTCGACACAATGAGCAGTTCTTC.

The rearrangement uses TRBV7-2 and TRBJ1-6, with 7 bases aligning to TRBD1. V lost 1 base, J lost 2 bases, and 2 bases stayed unmatched. CDR3 size: 16 residues. Germline-derived CDR1 and CDR2 are SGHTA and FQGNSA. In nucleotides, the CDR3 is TGTGCCAGCAGCTTAGTCACAGGGGCCTATAATTCACCCCTCCACTTT. It codes for CASSLVTGAYNSPLHF. Looking up the rest from reference TRBV7-2 and TRBJ1-6 gives the full variable domain: GAGVSQSPSNKVTEKGKDVELRCDPISGHTALYWYRQSLGQGLEFLIYFQGNSAPDKSGLPSDRFSAERTGGSVSTLTIQRTQQEDSAVYLCASSLVTGAYNSPLHFGNGTRLTVT.

The chain has TRBV2 and TRBJ1-3; D unclear. CDR3 size: 13 residues. Trimming took 4 bases from V and 5 from J, leaving 9 bases between them. Germline V gene lookup returns CDR1 SNHLY and CDR2 FYNNEI. Here the CDR3 reads CASSGERRNTIYF. Written as DNA, the CDR3 is TGTGCCAGCAGTGGGGAGAGAAGAAACACCATATATTTT. The whole variable domain, filled in from reference TRBV2 and TRBJ1-3, reads EPEVTQTPSHQVTQMGQEVILRCVPISNHLYFYWYRQILGQKVEFLVSFYNNEISEKSEIFDDQFSVERPDGSNFTLKIRSTKLEDSAMYFCASSGERRNTIYFGEGSWLTVV.

J is TRBJ2-2 and V is TRBV5-6, with 10 bases matching TRBD1. The CDR3 sequence is 16 residues long. The junction had 8 bases not matched to a gene; V was cut back by 4 bases and J by 5 bases. Germline CDR1 SGHDT, CDR2 YYEEEE. CDR3 nucleotide sequence: TGTGCCAGCAGCCCCGGGACAGGGGCGGGTACCGGGGAGCTGTTTTTT. Translated, it gives CASSPGTGAGTGELFF.